This TCR beta chain is drawn from a study of cytomegalovirus exposure and HLA in healthy donors listed by TCRdb under 2017. Regarding the research as a whole: According to a later analysis, the approximately 120 validation repertoires were produced on the same platform as the approximately 690 repertoires of the first cohort. The study aimed to test whether signatures of past pathogen exposure could be identified by cataloging public T cell receptors. Along with the approximately 650-subject first cohort, a separate validation cohort of about 110 different subjects was used. High-throughput TCR immunosequencing, statistical association of individual TCRs with disease status, and machine learning were combined to predict cytomegalovirus infection status.

Receptor libraries were prepared by the immunoSEQ multiplex PCR assay. For the original study's pipeline: A statistical classification framework was developed to diagnose cytomegalovirus status using the catalog of TCR beta chain sequences. TCRdb re-hosts the immuneACCESS table, in-frame sequences only. Its copies lack some clones; in the studies checked, an unresolved V gene accounts for under half of them, and the cause for the rest is not known. V, J and clone size reflect that table, while D and trimming were determined from the DNA. Recorded for this sample are approximately 120,000 clones; about 94% of them occurred a single time. Together, the top ten hold over 1% of the sample. The donors belonged to the validation cohort of about 120 subjects, which was separate from the approximately 700-subject first cohort. Study-level results and caveats: In vitro tests confirmed that a few of the cytomegalovirus-associated TCR beta chains recognize cytomegalovirus antigens. Most TCR sequences were observed very rarely across donors, whereas some public TCRs were present in many individuals. A total of roughly 160 TCR beta chains were listed by the study as associated with cytomegalovirus. In both the original and validation cohorts, the classifier was reported to diagnose cytomegalovirus status with high specificity and sensitivity. A later analysis had no HLA typing for the validation cohort, so co-occurrence there was scored across all 120 or so repertoires. The authors suggested that the approach could potentially be extended to other disease states and immunological phenotypes. A later analysis found that TCRs clustered in the first cohort also tended to co-occur in the 100 to 150 validation repertoires, with 94% of cluster scores above 0.

The CDR3 holds 16 amino acids from the cysteine to the phenylalanine. The CDR3 DNA has 48 bases and is translated from base 1. V ends up 4 bases short and J 0 bases short, with an unmatched junction base count of 3. The germline V gene sets CDR1 to SGHVS and CDR2 to FNYEAQ. As regards this clone: This receptor's antigen is unknown. Per-base qualities were not stored, and no clone one base away is much larger.

This clonotype originated in a young woman in good health and CMV-seronegative. The chain is made from TRBV7-6 and TRBJ2-3, with 11 middle bases fitting TRBD2. Material for sequencing was PBMCs. The CDR3 corresponds to CASSSLAGASTDTQYF. Read as DNA, the sequence is TGTGCCAGCAGCTCACTAGCGGGGGCCAGCACAGATACGCAGTATTTT.